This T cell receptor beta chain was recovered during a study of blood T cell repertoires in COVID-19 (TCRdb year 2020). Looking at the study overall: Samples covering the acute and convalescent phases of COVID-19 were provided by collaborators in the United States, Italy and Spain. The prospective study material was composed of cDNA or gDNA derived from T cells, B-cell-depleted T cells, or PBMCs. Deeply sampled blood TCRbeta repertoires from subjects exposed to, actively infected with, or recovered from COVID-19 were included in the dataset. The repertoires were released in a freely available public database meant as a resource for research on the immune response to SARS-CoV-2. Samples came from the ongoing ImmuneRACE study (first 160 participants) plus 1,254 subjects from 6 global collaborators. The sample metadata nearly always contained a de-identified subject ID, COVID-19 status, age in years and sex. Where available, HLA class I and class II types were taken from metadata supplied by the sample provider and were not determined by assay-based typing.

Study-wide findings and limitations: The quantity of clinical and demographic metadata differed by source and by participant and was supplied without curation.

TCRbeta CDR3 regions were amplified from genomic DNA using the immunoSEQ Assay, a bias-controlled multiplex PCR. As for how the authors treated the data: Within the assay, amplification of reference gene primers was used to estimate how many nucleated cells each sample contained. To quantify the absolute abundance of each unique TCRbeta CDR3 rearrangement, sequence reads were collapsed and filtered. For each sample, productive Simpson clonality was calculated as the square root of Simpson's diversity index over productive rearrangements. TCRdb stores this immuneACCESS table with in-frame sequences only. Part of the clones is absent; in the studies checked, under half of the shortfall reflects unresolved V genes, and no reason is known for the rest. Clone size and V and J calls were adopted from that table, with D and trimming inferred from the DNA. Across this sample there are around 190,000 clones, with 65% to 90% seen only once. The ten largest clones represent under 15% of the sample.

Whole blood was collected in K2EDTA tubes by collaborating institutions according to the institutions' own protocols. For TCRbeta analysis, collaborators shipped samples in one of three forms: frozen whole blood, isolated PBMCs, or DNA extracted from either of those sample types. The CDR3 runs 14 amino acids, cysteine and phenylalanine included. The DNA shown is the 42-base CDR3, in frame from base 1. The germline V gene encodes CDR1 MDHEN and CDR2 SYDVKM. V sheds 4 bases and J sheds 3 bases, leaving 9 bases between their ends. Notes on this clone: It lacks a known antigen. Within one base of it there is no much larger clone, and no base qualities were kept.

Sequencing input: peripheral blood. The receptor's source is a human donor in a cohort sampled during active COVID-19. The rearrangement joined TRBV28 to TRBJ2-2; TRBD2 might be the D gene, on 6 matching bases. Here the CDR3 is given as CASSWGTYTGELFF. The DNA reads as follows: TGTGCCAGCAGTTGGGGGACTTACACCGGGGAGCTGTTTTTT.